A selection of T cell receptor beta chains follows, all from one sample in a study of blood T cells in healthy people across ages. One entry per CDR3 protein, called by TCRdb with MiXCR from the 5' RACE reads. This table has 760,000 or so distinct CDR3 sequences, just under 25% appearing once. This sample also appeared in a second study, on T cells of mothers and their children.

Specimen: blood. These receptors were taken from a boy aged 10-17 years in good health. The CDR3 runs from the conserved cysteine through the conserved F or W. A D gene is named only where the DNA matches it firmly. Some rows mark clone size as missing; the rest say once, few, many or name a class of expanded clone.

J gene	V gene	D gene	clone size	CDR3 protein	CDR3 DNA
TRBJ1-2	TRBV29-1	-	-	CSVVYGKGGYTF	TGCAGCGTTGTATACGGTAAAGGCGGCTACACCTTC
TRBJ2-5	TRBV7-9	TRBD2	-	CASSQRGRGRVQYF	TGTGCCAGCAGCCAGCGGGGGCGGGGACGTGTCCAGTACTTC
TRBJ2-5	TRBV7-9	TRBD1	-	CASSFKTGTGDQETQYF	TGTGCCAGCAGCTTTAAAACCGGGACAGGGGACCAAGAGACCCAGTACTTC
TRBJ2-7	TRBV12-3/TRBV12-4	-	-	CASSASEQTYEQYF	TGTGCCAGCAGTGCTAGCGAACAAACCTACGAGCAGTACTTC
TRBJ2-5	TRBV28	TRBD2	-	CASSPVSGQETQYF	TGTGCCAGCAGTCCCGTTAGCGGGCAAGAGACCCAGTACTTC
TRBJ2-7	TRBV28	-	-	CASSFRDSSLMEQYF	TGTGCCAGCAGTTTCCGGGACTCCAGCCTTATGGAGCAGTACTTC
TRBJ2-7	TRBV7-9	-	few	CASSNIYEQYF	TGTGCCAGCAGCAACATATACGAGCAGTACTTC
TRBJ2-1	TRBV12-3/TRBV12-4	-	-	CASSLAFRFF	TGTGCCAGCAGTTTAGCGTTCAGGTTCTTC
TRBJ2-7	TRBV18	TRBD2	-	CASSPVRSGGLYEQYF	TGTGCCAGCTCACCAGTGAGAAGCGGGGGACTCTACGAGCAGTACTTC
TRBJ2-3	TRBV29-1	TRBD2	few	CSVEEGWREKTDTQYF	TGCAGCGTTGAAGAAGGATGGCGGGAGAAAACAGATACGCAGTATTTT
TRBJ1-5	TRBV20-1	TRBD1	-	CSARDRAVRDRESQPQHF	TGCAGTGCTAGAGATAGGGCGGTAAGGGACAGGGAAAGCCAGCCCCAGCATTTT
TRBJ1-4	TRBV27	TRBD1	-	CASSLIPSDRVLEKLFF	TGTGCCAGCAGTTTAATACCCTCGGACAGGGTTCTAGAAAAACTGTTTTTT
TRBJ1-6	TRBV27	-	-	CASSLAFDSPLHF	TGTGCCAGCAGTTTAGCTTTTGATTCACCCCTCCACTTT
TRBJ2-5	TRBV6-5	-	-	CASSYHSLGETQYF	TGTGCCAGCAGTTACCACAGCCTCGGGGAGACCCAGTACTTC
TRBJ2-1	TRBV5-1	TRBD1	-	CASSHGQGFDNEQFF	TGCGCCAGCAGCCATGGACAGGGTTTCGACAATGAGCAGTTCTTC
TRBJ2-7	TRBV9	-	-	CASSLRDYRNDEQYF	TGTGCCAGCAGCCTTAGAGACTATAGGAACGACGAGCAGTACTTC
TRBJ2-1	TRBV7-3	TRBD2	few	CASSVSGTHNEQFF	TGTGCCAGCAGCGTCAGCGGGACCCACAATGAGCAGTTCTTC
TRBJ2-2	TRBV29-1	-	few	CSVDRGRGGSGELFF	TGCAGCGTTGATCGGGGCAGGGGTGGGTCCGGGGAGCTGTTTTTT
TRBJ2-1	TRBV13	TRBD2	-	CASSSRGLAGGVQFF	TGTGCCAGCAGCTCCCGGGGACTAGCGGGAGGGGTCCAGTTCTTC
TRBJ2-1	TRBV29-1	-	-	CSVGAAFWEQFF	TGCAGCGTTGGGGCTGCTTTTTGGGAGCAGTTCTTC
TRBJ2-5	TRBV21-1	-	few	CASSPLRTGKETQYF	TGTGCCAGCAGCCCCCTCAGGACGGGGAAAGAGACCCAGTACTTC
TRBJ2-3	TRBV7-8	-	few	CASSLVVGATDTQYF	TGTGCCAGCAGCTTAGTTGTGGGGGCCACAGATACGCAGTATTTT